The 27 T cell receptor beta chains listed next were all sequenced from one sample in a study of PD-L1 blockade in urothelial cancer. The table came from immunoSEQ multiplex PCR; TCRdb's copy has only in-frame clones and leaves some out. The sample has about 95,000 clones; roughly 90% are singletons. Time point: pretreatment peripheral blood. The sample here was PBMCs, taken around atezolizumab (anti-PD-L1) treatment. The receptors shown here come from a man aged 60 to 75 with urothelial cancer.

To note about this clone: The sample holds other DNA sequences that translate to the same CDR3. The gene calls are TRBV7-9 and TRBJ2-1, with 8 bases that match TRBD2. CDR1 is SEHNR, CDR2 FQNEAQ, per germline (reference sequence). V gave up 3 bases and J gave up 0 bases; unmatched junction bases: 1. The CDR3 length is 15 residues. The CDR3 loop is CASSFTSGSYNEQFF. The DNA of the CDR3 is TGTGCCAGCAGCTTCACTAGCGGCTCCTACAATGAGCAGTTCTTC. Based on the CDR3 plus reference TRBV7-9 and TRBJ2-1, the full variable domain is DTGVSQNPRHKITKRGQNVTFRCDPISEHNRLYWYRQTLGQGPEFLTYFQNEAQLEKSRLLSDRFSAERPKGSFSTLEIQRTEQGDSAMYLCASSFTSGSYNEQFFGPGTRLTVL.

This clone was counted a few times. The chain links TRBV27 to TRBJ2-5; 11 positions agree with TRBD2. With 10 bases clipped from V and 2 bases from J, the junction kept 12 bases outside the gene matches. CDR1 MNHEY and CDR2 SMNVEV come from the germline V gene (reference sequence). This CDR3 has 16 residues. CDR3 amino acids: CATRLSGLAVQETQYF. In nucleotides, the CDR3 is TGTGCCACCCGTCTCTCGGGACTAGCGGTTCAAGAGACCCAGTACTTC.

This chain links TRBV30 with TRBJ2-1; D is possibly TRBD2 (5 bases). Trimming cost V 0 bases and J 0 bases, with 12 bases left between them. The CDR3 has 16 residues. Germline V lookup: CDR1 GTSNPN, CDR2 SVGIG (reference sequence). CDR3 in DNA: TGTGCCTGGAGTGTGAATGAGCGGTCCTCCTACAATGAGCAGTTCTTC. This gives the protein CAWSVNERSSYNEQFF. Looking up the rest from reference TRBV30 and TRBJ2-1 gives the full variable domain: SQTIHQWPATLVQPVGSPLSLECTVEGTSNPNLYWYRQAAGRGLQLLFYSVGIGQISSEVPQNLSASRPQDRQFILSSKKLLLSDSGFYLCAWSVNERSSYNEQFFGPGTRLTVL.

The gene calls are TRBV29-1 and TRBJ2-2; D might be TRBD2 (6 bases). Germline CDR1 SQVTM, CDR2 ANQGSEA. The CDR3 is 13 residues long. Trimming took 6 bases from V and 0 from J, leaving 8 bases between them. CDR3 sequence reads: CSVGTANTGELFF. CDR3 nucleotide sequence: TGCAGCGTCGGGACTGCGAACACCGGGGAGCTGTTTTTT.

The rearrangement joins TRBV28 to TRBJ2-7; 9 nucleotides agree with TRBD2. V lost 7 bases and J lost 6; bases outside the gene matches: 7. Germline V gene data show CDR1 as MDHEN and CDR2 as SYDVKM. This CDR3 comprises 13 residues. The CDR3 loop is CASTGTSPSEQYF. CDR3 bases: TGTGCCAGCACCGGGACTAGCCCCAGCGAGCAGTACTTC.

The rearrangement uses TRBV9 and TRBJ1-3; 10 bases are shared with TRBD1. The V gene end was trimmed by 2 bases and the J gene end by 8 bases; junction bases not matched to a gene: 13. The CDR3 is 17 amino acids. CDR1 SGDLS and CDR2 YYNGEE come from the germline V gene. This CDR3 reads CASSVSTIGTGDHTIYF. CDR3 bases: TGTGCCAGCAGCGTTTCGACGATCGGGACAGGGGATCACACCATATATTTT.

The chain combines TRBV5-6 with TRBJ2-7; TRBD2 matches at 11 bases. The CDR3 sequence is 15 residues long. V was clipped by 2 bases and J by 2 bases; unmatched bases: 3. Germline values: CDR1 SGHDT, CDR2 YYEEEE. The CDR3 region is CASSFTSGSAYEQYF. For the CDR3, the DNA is TGTGCCAGCAGCTTTACTAGCGGGAGTGCCTACGAGCAGTACTTC. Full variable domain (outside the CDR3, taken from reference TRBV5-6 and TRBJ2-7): DAGVTQSPTHLIKTRGQQVTLRCSPKSGHDTVSWYQQALGQGPQFIFQYYEEEERQRGNFPDRFSGHQFPNYSSELNVNALLLGDSALYLCASSFTSGSAYEQYFGPGTRLTVT.

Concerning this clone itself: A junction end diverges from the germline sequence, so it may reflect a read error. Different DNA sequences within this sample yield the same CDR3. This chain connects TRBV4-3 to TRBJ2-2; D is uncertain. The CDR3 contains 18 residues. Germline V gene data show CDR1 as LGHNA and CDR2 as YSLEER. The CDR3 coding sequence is TGCGCCAGCAGTCAAGCACGATTGGGCGCATCGAACACCGGGGAGCTGTTTTTT. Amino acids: CASSQARLGASNTGELFF.

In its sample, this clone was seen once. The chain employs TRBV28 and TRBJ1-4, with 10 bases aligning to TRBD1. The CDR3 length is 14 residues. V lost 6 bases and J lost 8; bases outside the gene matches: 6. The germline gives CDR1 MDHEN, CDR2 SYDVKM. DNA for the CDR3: TGTGCCAGCAGATGGACAGGGGGTCAAGAAAAACTGTTTTTT. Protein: CASRWTGGQEKLFF.

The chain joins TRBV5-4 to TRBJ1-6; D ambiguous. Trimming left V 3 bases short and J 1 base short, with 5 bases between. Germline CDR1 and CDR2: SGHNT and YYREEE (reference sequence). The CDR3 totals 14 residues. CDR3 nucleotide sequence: TGTGCCAGCAGCTCAGGTTCCTATAATTCACCCCTCCACTTT. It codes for CASSSGSYNSPLHF.

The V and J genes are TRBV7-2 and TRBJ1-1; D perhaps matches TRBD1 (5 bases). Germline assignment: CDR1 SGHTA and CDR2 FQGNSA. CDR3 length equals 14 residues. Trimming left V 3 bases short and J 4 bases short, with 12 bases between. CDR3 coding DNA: TGTGCCAGCAGCTTCAGACAGAGAGGCACTGAAGCTTTCTTT. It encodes CASSFRQRGTEAFF.

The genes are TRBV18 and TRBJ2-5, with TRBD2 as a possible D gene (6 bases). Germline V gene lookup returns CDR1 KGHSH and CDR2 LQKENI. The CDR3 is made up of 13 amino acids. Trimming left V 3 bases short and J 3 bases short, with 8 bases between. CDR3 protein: CASSPGGEETQYF. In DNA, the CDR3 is TGTGCCAGCTCACCGGGCGGGGAAGAGACCCAGTACTTC.

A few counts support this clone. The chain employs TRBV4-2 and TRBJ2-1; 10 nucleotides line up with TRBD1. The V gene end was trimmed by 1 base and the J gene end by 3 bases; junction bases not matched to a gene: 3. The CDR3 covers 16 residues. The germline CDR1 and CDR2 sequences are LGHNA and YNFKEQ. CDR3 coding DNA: TGTGCCAGCAGCCAAGTCCGGACAGGGGGCTACAATGAGCAGTTCTTC. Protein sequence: CASSQVRTGGYNEQFF.

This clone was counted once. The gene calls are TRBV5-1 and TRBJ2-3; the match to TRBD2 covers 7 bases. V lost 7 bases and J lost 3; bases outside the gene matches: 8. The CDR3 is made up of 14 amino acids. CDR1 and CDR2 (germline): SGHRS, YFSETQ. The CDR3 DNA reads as TGCGCCAGCGCATCTTTCGGGGGGACAGATACGCAGTATTTT. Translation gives CASASFGGTDTQYF.

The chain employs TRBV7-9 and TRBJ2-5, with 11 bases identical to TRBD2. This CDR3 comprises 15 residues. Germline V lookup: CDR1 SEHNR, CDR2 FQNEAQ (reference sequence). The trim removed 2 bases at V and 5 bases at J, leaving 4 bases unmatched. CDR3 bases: TGTGCCAGCAGCTTACTTAGCGGGAGGGGTGAGACCCAGTACTTC. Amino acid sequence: CASSLLSGRGETQYF.

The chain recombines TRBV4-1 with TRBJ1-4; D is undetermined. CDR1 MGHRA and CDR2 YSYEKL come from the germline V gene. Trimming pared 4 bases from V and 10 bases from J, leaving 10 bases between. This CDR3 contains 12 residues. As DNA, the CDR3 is TGCGCCAGCAGCCCCGTAGCCGGAAAACTGTTTTTT. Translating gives CASSPVAGKLFF.

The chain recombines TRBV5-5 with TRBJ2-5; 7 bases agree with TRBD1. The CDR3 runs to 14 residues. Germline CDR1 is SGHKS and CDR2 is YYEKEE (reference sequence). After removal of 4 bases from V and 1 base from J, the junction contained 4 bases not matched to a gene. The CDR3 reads CASSGGQVQETQYF. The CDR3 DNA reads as TGTGCCAGCAGCGGTGGACAGGTCCAAGAGACCCAGTACTTC.

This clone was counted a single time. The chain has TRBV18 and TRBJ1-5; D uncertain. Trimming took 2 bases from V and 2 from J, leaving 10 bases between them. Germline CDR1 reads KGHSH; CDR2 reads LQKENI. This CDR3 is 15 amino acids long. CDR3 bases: TGTGCCAGCTCACCAGGGCCCACCGGCAATCAGCCCCAGCATTTT. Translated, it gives CASSPGPTGNQPQHF.

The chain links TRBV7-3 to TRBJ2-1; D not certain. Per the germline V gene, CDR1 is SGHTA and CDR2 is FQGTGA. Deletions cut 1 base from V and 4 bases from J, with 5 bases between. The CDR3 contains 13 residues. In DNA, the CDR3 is TGTGCCAGCAGCTTAAGCCAGTACAATGAGCAGTTCTTC. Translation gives CASSLSQYNEQFF.

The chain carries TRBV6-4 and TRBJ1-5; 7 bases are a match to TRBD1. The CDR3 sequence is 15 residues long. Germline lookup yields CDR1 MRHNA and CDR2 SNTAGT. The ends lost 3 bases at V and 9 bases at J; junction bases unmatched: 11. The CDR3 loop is CASSEGQGERGPQHF. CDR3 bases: TGTGCCAGCAGTGAAGGCCAGGGGGAGCGTGGGCCCCAGCATTTT.

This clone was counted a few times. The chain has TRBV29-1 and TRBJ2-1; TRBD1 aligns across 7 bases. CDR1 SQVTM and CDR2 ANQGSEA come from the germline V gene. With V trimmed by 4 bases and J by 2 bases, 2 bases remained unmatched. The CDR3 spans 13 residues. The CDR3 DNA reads TGCAGCGTTGCGGGACAGCCCTACAATGAGCAGTTCTTC. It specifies CSVAGQPYNEQFF.

CDR3 bases: TGCGCCAGCAGCTTGGGCTCAATGAGCTCCTACAATGAGCAGTTCTTC. Translation gives CASSLGSMSSYNEQFF. J is TRBJ2-1 and V is TRBV5-1; D uncertain. Trimming took off 0 bases at V and 0 bases at J, with 10 bases between the two ends. The germline V gene encodes CDR1 SGHRS and CDR2 YFSETQ. The CDR3 has 16 residues.

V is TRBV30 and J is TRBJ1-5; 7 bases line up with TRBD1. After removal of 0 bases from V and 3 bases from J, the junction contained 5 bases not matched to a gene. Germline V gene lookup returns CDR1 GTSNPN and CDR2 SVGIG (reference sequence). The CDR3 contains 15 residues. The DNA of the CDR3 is TGTGCCTGGAGTGTCTCAGGGGGTTCCAATCAGCCCCAGCATTTT. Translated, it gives CAWSVSGGSNQPQHF.

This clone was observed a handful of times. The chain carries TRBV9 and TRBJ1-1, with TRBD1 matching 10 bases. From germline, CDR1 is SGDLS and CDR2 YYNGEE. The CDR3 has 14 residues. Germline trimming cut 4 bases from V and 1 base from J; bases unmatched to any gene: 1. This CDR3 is CASSRDRGNTEAFF. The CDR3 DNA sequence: TGTGCCAGCAGCAGGGACAGGGGGAACACTGAAGCTTTCTTT.

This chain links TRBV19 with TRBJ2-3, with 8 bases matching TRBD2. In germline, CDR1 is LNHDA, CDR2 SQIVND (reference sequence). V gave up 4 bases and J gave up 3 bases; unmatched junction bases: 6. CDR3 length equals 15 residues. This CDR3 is CASSTRLARTDTQYF. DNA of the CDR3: TGTGCCAGTAGTACGCGACTAGCGCGGACAGATACGCAGTATTTT. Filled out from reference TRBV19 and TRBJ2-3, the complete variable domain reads DGGITQSPKYLFRKEGQNVTLSCEQNLNHDAMYWYRQDPGQGLRLIYYSQIVNDFQKGDIAEGYSVSREKKESFPLTVTSAQKNPTAFYLCASSTRLARTDTQYFGPGTRLTVL.

In nucleotides, the CDR3 is TGTGCCAGCACCGACGGGGCAGGGGTGTATTTT. It codes for CASTDGAGVYF. The rearrangement uses TRBV7-3 and TRBJ2-3; tentatively, D is TRBD1 (6 bases). V lost 7 bases and J 14 bases, leaving 16 bases between the germline ends. Germline V gene data show CDR1 as SGHTA and CDR2 as FQGTGA. The CDR3 has 11 residues.

The CDR3, as DNA: TGCGCCAGCAGCGTGTATGGGACAGGGGTGGACTACGAGCAGTACTTC. Its translation: CASSVYGTGVDYEQYF. J is TRBJ2-7 and V is TRBV5-1, with 10 bases identical to TRBD1. The length of the CDR3 is 16 residues. Germline-derived CDR1 and CDR2 are SGHRS and YFSETQ. J was trimmed by 3 bases and V by 4 bases; bases with no gene match: 10.